By share of the sample, the clone carrying this T cell receptor beta chain is medium-sized. Its antigen is currently unknown. Alpha and beta constant-region primers primed reverse transcription of about 470 ng RNA. Each of the alpha and beta chains got its own library through chain-specific third strand synthesis with indices. Two random hexamers, added before amplification and joined, formed each molecule's 12-nucleotide barcode. A roughly 21-cycle PCR with P5s and P7 primers followed a short adapter-adding first PCR. One entry per CDR3 protein, called by TCRdb with MiXCR from the 5' RACE reads. This table holds some 9,300 distinct CDR3 sequences, roughly 6.1% found once. These data are taken from a study of HIV-infected patients and healthy controls. Study outcomes and limitations: With just sixteen HIV-infected individuals processed, the findings' generality was considered strongly limited.

The repertoire came from unfractionated whole blood and reflected all unsorted peripheral T cells. Control samples came from roughly 9 uninfected healthy donors, several of them resampled after approximately three months. Trimming shortened V by 5 bases and J by 2 bases, and 8 bases separated the two germline ends. Germline-derived CDR1 and CDR2 are LNHDA and SQIVND (reference sequence). The CDR3 is 13 residues long. The clonotype was recovered from an adult in good health. The chain combines TRBV19 with TRBJ2-3, with TRBD2 as a possible D gene (6 bases). The specimen sequenced was blood. The CDR3 bases are TGTGCCAGTAGTCTGCGGGACACAGATACGCAGTATTTT. This codes for CASSLRDTDTQYF.